A single TCR beta chain is shown here with its context. Its target is unknown. The sample originates from a study of cytomegalovirus exposure and HLA in healthy donors. Study-level background: Earlier, 150 million to 200 million T cells were analyzed, and some 120 million unique TCR beta sequences were found among them. Drawn from HLA-typed donors, tens of millions of unique TCRs were held in an early data release.

Germline lookup yields CDR1 ENHRY and CDR2 SYGVKD. Trimming cost V 0 bases and J 4 bases, with 16 bases left between them. The CDR3 is 17 residues long. Study-level findings and limits: Later analysis identified 16,000 or so TCR beta sequences associated with HLA alleles, using a false discovery rate threshold of 0.05. A further, later analysis showed that HLA-associated TCR beta chains (compared with equally common others) were more clonally expanded.

The study ran its PCR with 60 Vbeta and 13 Jbeta primers. Only in-frame clones appear in the TCRdb table, and some are missing; sequencing was by immunoSEQ multiplex PCR. Among tens of thousands of clones, around four fifths were seen once, and the ten largest hold 1.4%. The source of this sequence is a male donor in good health and CMV-seronegative. The source material was PBMCs. V and J are TRBV10-3 and TRBJ1-3; perhaps TRBD1 as D (6 bases). The CDR3 protein is CAISESTTGTKGNTIYF. The CDR3 nucleotides are TGTGCCATCAGTGAGTCGACTACCGGGACAAAAGGAAACACCATATATTTT.